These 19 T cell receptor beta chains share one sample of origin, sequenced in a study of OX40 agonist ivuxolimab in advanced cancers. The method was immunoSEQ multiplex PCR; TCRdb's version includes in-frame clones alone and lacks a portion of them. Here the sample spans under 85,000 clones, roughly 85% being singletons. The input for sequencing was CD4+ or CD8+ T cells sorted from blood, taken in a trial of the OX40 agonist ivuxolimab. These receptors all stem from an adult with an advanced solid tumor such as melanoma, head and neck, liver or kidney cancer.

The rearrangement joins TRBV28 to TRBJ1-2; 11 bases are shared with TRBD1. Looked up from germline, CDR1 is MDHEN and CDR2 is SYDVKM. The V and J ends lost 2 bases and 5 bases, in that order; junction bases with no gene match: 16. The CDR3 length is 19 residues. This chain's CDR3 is CASSLRQIRTGGPEYGYTF. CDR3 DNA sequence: TGTGCCAGCAGTTTAAGGCAAATCAGGACAGGGGGCCCGGAGTATGGCTACACCTTC.

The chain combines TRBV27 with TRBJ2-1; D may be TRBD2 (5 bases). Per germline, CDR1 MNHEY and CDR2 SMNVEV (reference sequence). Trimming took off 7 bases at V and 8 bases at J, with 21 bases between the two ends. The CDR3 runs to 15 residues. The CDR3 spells CASKRRAQLVYEQFF. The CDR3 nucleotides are TGTGCCAGCAAGCGGCGGGCCCAACTAGTGTATGAGCAGTTCTTC.

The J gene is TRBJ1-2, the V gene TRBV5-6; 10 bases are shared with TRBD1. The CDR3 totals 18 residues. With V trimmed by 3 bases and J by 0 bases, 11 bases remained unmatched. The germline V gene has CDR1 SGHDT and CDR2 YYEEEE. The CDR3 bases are TGTGCCAGCAGCTCCGCCCGGGACAGGGGCCCCTCTAACTATGGCTACACCTTC. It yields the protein CASSSARDRGPSNYGYTF. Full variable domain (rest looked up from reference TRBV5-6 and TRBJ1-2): DAGVTQSPTHLIKTRGQQVTLRCSPKSGHDTVSWYQQALGQGPQFIFQYYEEEERQRGNFPDRFSGHQFPNYSSELNVNALLLGDSALYLCASSSARDRGPSNYGYTFGSGTRLTVV.

CDR3 protein: CASSLEREGEQYF. In nucleotides, the CDR3 is TGCGCCAGCAGCTTGGAGCGGGAGGGCGAGCAGTACTTC. This chain uses TRBV5-1 with TRBJ2-7; 10 nucleotides align to TRBD2. This CDR3 spans 13 amino acids. Germline CDR1 reads SGHRS; CDR2 reads YFSETQ. The J segment lost 6 bases and the V segment lost 0 bases, leaving 0 bases of the junction unmatched.

The CDR3: CASSYLGISYEQYF. As DNA, the CDR3 is TGTGCCAGCAGTTACCTTGGGATCTCCTACGAGCAGTACTTC. J is TRBJ2-7 and V is TRBV6-5; D call uncertain. Germline values: CDR1 MNHEY, CDR2 SVGAGI. The CDR3 length is 14 residues. With 2 bases removed from V and 0 bases from J, the gap between germline ends came to 8 bases.

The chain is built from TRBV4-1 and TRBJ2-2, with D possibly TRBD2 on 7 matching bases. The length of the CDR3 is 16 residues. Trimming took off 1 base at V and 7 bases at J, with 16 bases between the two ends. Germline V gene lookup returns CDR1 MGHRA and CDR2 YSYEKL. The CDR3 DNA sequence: TGCGCCAGCAGCCAAGCCCGCCGGGGGGCCGGCGGGGAGCTGTTTTTT. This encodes CASSQARRGAGGELFF.

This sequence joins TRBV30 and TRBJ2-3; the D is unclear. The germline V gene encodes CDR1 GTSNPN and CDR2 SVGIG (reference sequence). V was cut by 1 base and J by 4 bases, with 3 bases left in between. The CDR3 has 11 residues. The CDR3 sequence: CAWSGADTQYF. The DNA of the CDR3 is TGTGCCTGGAGTGGGGCAGATACGCAGTATTTT.

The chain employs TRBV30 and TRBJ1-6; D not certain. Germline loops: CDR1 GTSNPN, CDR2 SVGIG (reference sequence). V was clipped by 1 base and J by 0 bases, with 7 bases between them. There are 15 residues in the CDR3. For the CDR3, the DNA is TGTGCCTGGAGTGGGGCGGGCTCCTATAATTCACCCCTCCACTTT. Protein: CAWSGAGSYNSPLHF. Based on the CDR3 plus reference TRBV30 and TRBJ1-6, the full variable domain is SQTIHQWPATLVQPVGSPLSLECTVEGTSNPNLYWYRQAAGRGLQLLFYSVGIGQISSEVPQNLSASRPQDRQFILSSKKLLLSDSGFYLCAWSGAGSYNSPLHFGNGTRLTVT.

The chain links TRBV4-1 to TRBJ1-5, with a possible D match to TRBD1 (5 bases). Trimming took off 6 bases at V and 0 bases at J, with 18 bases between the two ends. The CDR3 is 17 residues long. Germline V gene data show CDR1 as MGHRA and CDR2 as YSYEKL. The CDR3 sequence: CASRLHSGAGSNQPQHF. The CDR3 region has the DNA TGCGCCAGCAGGCTCCATTCTGGGGCAGGTAGCAATCAGCCCCAGCATTTT.

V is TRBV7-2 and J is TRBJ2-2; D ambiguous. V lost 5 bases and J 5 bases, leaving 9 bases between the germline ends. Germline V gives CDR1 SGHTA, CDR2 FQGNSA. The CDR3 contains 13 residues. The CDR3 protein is CASSIDGTGELFF. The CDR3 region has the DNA TGTGCCAGCAGCATAGACGGGACCGGGGAGCTGTTTTTT.

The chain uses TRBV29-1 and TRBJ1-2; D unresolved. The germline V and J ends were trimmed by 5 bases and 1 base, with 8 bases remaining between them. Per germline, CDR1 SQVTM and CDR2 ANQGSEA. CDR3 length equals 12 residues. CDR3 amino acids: CSVYGFNYGYTF. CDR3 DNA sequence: TGCAGCGTTTATGGATTTAACTATGGCTACACCTTC.

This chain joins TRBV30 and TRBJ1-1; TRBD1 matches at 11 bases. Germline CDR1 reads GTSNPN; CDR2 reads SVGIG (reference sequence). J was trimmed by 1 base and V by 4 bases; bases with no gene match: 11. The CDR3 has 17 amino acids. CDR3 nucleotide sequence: TGTGCCTGGATCCGGACAGGGGGCAGGGGGAAGAACACTGAAGCTTTCTTT. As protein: CAWIRTGGRGKNTEAFF.

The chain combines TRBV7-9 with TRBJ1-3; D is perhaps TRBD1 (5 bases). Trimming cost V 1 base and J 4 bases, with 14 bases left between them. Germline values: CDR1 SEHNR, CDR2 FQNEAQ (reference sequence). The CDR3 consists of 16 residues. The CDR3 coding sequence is TGTGCCAGCAGCTTAGGGGCGGGACTGGAAGGAAACACCATATATTTT. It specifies CASSLGAGLEGNTIYF.

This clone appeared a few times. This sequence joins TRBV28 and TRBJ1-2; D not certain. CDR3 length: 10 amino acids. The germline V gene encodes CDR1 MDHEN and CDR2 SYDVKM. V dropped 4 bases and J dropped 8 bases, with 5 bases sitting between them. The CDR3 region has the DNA TGTGCCAGCAGTTCTCGCGGCTACACCTTC. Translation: CASSSRGYTF.

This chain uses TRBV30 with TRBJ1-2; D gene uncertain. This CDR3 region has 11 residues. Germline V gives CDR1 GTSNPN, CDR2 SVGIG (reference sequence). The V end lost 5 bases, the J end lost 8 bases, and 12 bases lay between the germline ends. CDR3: CAWDIAGGYTF. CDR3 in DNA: TGTGCCTGGGACATAGCCGGAGGCTACACCTTC.

CDR3 in DNA: TGTGCCGGTAGTCGGGATCACTACGAGCAGTACTTC. This translates into CAGSRDHYEQYF. This chain links TRBV2 with TRBJ2-7, with a tentative D call TRBD2 (5 bases). Between the trimmed V and J ends, which lost 11 bases and 3 bases, there was a span of 14 bases. Looked up from germline, CDR1 is SNHLY and CDR2 is FYNNEI. The CDR3 sequence is 12 residues long.

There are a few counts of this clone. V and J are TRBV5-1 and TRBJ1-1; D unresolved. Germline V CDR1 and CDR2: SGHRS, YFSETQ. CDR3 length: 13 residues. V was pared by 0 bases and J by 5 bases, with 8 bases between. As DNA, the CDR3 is TGCGCCAGCAGCTTGGAAGCGATGACTGAAGCTTTCTTT. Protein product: CASSLEAMTEAFF.

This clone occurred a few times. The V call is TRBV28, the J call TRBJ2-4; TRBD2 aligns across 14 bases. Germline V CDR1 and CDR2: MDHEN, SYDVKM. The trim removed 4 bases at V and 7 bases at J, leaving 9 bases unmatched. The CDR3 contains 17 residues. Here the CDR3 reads CASSSGTSGRRENIQYF. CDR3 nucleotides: TGTGCCAGCAGTTCCGGGACTAGCGGGAGAAGAGAGAACATTCAGTACTTC.

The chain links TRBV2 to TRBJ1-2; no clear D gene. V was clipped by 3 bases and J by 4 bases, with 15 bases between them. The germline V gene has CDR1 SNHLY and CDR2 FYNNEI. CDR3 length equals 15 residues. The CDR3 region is CASSEGFLGSYGYTF. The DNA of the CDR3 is TGTGCCAGCAGTGAGGGATTTTTGGGCAGCTATGGCTACACCTTC.